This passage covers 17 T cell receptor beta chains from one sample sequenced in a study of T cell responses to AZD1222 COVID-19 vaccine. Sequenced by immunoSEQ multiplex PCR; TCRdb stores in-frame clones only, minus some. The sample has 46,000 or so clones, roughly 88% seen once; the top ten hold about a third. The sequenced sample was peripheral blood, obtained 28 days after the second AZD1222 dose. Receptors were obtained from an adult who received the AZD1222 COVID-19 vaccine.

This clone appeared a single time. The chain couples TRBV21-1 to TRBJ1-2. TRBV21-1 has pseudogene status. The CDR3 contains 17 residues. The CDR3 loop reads CASSKAKFGLRSYGYTF. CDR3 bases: TGTGCCAGCAGCAAAGCAAAGTTTGGTCTTAGGTCATATGGCTACACCTTC.

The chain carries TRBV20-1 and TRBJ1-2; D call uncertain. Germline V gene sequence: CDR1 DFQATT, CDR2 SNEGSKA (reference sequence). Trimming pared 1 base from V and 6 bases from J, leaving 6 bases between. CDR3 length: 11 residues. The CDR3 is CSARVGDGYTF. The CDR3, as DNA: TGCAGTGCTAGAGTCGGGGATGGCTACACCTTC.

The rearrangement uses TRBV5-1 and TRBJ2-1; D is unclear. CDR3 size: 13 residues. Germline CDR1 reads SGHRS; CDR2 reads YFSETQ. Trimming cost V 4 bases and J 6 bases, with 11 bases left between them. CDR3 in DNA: TGCGCCAGCAGCGCCATCCTAAGCAATGAGCAGTTCTTC. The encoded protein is CASSAILSNEQFF.

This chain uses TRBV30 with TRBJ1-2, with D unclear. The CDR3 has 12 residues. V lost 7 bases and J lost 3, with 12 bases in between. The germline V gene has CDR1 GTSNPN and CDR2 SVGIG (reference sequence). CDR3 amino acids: CASRTVHYGYTF. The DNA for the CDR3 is TGTGCCTCCCGGACGGTCCACTATGGCTACACCTTC.

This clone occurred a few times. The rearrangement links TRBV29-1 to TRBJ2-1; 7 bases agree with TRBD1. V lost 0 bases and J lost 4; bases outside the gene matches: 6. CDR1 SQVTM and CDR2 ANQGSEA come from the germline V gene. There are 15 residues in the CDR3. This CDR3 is CSVEEERGRYNEQFF. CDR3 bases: TGCAGCGTTGAAGAAGAGAGGGGGCGGTACAATGAGCAGTTCTTC.

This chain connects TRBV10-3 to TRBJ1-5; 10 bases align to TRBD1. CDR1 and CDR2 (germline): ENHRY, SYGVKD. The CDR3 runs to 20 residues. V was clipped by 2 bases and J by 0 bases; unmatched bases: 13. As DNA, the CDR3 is TGTGCCATCAGTGAGCCGCCAAAGACAGGGGGCGCTTATAGCAATCAGCCCCAGCATTTT. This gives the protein CAISEPPKTGGAYSNQPQHF.

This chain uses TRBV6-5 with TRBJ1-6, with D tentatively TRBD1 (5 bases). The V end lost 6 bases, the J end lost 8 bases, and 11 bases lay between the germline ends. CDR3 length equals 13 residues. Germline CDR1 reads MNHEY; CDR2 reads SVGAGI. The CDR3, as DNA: TGTGCCAGCAGACAGGTTGATGATTCACCCCTCCACTTT. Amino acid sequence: CASRQVDDSPLHF.

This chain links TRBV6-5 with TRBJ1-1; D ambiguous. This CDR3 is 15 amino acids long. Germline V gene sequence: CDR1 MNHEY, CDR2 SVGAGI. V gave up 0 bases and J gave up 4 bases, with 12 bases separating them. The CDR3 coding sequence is TGTGCCAGCAGTTACTCGTACGCTTCGCGCACTGAAGCTTTCTTT. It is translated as CASSYSYASRTEAFF.

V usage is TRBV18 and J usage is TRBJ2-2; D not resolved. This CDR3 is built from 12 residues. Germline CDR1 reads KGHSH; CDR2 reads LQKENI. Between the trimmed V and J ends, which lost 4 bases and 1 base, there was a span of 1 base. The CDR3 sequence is CASSRNTGELFF. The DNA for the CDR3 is TGTGCCAGCTCACGGAACACCGGGGAGCTGTTTTTT. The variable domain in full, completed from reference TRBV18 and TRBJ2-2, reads NAGVMQNPRHLVRRRGQEARLRCSPMKGHSHVYWYRQLPEEGLKFMVYLQKENIIDESGMPKERFSAEFPKEGPSILRIQQVVRGDSAAYFCASSRNTGELFFGEGSRLTVL.

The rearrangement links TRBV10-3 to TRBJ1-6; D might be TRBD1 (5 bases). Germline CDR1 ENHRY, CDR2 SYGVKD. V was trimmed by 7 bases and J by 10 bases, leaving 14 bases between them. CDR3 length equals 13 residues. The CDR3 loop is CAITVGPDSPLHF. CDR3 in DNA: TGTGCCATCACCGTGGGACCCGACTCACCCCTCCACTTT.

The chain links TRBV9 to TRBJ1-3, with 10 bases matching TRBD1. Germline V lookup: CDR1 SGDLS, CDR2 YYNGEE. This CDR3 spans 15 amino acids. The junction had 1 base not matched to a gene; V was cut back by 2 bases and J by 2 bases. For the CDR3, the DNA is TGTGCCAGCAGCGTCGGGACAGGGGCTGGAAACACCATATATTTT. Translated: CASSVGTGAGNTIYF.

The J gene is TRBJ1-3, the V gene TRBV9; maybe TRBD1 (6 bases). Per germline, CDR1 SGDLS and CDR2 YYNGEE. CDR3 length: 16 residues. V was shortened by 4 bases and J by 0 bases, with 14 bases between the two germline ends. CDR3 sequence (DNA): TGTGCCAGCAGCCGAGGGGGGTCGTTCTCTGGAAACACCATATATTTT. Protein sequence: CASSRGGSFSGNTIYF.

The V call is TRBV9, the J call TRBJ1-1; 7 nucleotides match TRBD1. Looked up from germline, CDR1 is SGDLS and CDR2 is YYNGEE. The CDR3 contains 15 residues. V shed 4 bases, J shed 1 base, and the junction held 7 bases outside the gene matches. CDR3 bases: TGTGCCAGCAGCCCCTCAGGGGGAGCGAACACTGAAGCTTTCTTT. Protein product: CASSPSGGANTEAFF.

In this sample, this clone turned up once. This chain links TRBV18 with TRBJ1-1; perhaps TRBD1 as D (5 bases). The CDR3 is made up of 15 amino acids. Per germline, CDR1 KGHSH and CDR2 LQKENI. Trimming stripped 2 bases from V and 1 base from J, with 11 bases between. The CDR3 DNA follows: TGTGCCAGCTCACCAGGGGGGATGGAGAACACTGAAGCTTTCTTT. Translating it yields CASSPGGMENTEAFF. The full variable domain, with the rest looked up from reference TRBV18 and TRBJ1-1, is NAGVMQNPRHLVRRRGQEARLRCSPMKGHSHVYWYRQLPEEGLKFMVYLQKENIIDESGMPKERFSAEFPKEGPSILRIQQVVRGDSAAYFCASSPGGMENTEAFFGQGTRLTVV.

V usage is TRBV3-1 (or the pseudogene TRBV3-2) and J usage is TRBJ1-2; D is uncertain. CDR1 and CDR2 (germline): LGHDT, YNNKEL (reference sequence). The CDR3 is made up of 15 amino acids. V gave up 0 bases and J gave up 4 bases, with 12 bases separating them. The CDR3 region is CASSQEARTFYGYTF. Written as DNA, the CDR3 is TGTGCCAGCAGCCAAGAAGCACGGACCTTCTATGGCTACACCTTC.

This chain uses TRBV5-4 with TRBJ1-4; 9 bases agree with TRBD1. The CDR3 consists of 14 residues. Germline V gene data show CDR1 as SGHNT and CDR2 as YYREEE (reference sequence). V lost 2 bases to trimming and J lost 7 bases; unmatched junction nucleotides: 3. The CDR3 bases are TGTGCCAGCAGCTTCCGGGACAGGGCTGAAAAACTGTTTTTT. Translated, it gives CASSFRDRAEKLFF.

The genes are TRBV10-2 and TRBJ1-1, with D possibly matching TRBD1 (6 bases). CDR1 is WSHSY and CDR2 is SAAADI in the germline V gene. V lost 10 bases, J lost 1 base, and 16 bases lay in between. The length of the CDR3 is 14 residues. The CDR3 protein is CATQSSGANTEAFF. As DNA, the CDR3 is TGCGCCACCCAGAGTTCAGGGGCGAACACTGAAGCTTTCTTT.